In this sample, the clone carrying this T cell receptor beta chain turned up a few times. Its antigen is unknown. This record comes from a study of T cell repertoires in cytomegalovirus infection. General observations from the study: Ex vivo, HLA-C-restricted CMV-specific TCR beta clonotypes prevailed over the rest of the response.

Germline V gene data show CDR1 as LNHDA and CDR2 as SQIVND (reference sequence). Trimming cost V 7 bases and J 1 base; bases outside gene matches: 4. CDR3 length: 14 amino acids. TCRdb independently ran MiXCR on the reads; one entry per CDR3 protein. The sample holds hundreds of thousands of distinct CDR3 sequences, approximately 24% seen once. This sequence joins TRBV19 and TRBJ2-1, with 7 positions matching TRBD1. This TCR was sampled from a human donor in good health (CMV status not recorded). Some clones in this sample may be carry-over from other donors' samples. The sample taken for sequencing was CD8+ T cells from PBMCs. The CDR3: CASKPGGSYNEQFF. In nucleotides, the CDR3 is TGTGCCAGTAAACCAGGGGGTTCCTACAATGAGCAGTTCTTC.